This TCR beta chain was observed in a study of CD8+ T cells in alopecia areata. The sample's treatment: oral pan-JAK inhibitor, 5-10 mg twice daily. CDR1 and CDR2 (germline): GTSNPN, SVGIG (reference sequence). Trimming took 2 bases from V and 4 from J, leaving 6 bases between them. CDR3 length: 12 amino acids. Extraction and reverse transcription of RNA yielded cDNA as the sequencing template. TCRdb keeps only in-frame clones here, not all; method: immunoSEQ multiplex PCR. This table has about 180,000 clones, approximately 49% appearing once. Sequencing was performed on CD8+ T cells sorted from blood, taken at week 52, from a patient treated with tofacitinib. The clonotype was recovered from a human donor with alopecia areata. J is TRBJ1-3 and V is TRBV30; no definite D call. The DNA of the CDR3 is TGTGCCTGGAGTTCTCAGGGAAACACCATATATTTT. Translating gives CAWSSQGNTIYF.